Described below is a single T cell receptor (beta chain) sequence and its context. Germline V gene lookup returns CDR1 LNHNV and CDR2 YYDKDF (reference sequence). J gave up 2 bases and V 2 bases, and 3 bases lay outside the gene matches. CDR3 length: 15 residues. Blood sampling was done at baseline, cycle 4 day 1, and cycle 7 day 1. The source of the sample is a study of OX40 agonist ivuxolimab in advanced cancers. Background on the study: Dose-escalation patients suffered from hepatocellular carcinoma, melanoma, renal cell or head and neck cancer.

TCRdb's copy holds only in-frame clones and misses some; the assay was immunoSEQ multiplex PCR. Among 20,000 or so clones listed, over 65% were seen once. The receptor's source is an adult with an advanced solid tumor such as melanoma, head and neck, liver or kidney cancer. The V call is TRBV15, the J call TRBJ2-5; 9 positions agree with TRBD2. The sequences come from CD4+ or CD8+ T cells sorted from blood, collected in a trial of the OX40 agonist ivuxolimab. The CDR3 loop reads CATSRRGGGQETQYF. CDR3 sequence (DNA): TGTGCCACCAGCAGACGCGGGGGGGGTCAAGAGACCCAGTACTTC.